In this sample, the clone carrying this TCR beta chain turned up a few times. Its antigen remains unknown. Using quantitative 5'-RACE with molecular barcodes, the authors made TCR beta libraries. TCRdb independently ran MiXCR on the 5' RACE reads; one entry per CDR3 protein. The table lists about 220,000 distinct CDR3 sequences, 15% to 20% of them singletons. This specimen belongs to a study of CD8 T cells in ankylosing spondylitis. Study findings and constraints: Matched ankylosing spondylitis synovial fluid reportedly contained a significantly enriched population of disease-linked clones. In peripheral blood, disease-linked CD8+ clones occurred at relatively low frequencies. Reactive arthritis synovial fluid and blood previously showed some of these motif variants. Typical of ankylosing spondylitis blood, it appeared, was a TCR beta motif of several highly homologous variants.

The junction had 17 bases not matched to a gene; V was cut back by 0 bases and J by 9 bases. Looked up from germline, CDR1 is MGHRA and CDR2 is YSYEKL. The CDR3 spans 18 residues. Specimen: blood, either unsorted or a sorted T cell fraction (not recorded which). The clonotype was recovered from a male donor with ankylosing spondylitis. The chain joins TRBV4-1 to TRBJ2-4, with 7 bases fitting TRBD2. CDR3 sequence reads: CASSQDLGEGLTGGIQYF. As DNA, the CDR3 is TGCGCCAGCAGCCAAGATCTTGGGGAGGGCCTCACGGGGGGCATTCAGTACTTC.